Listed below are T cell receptor beta chains from one sample, sequenced in a study of shared clonotypes between healthy human individuals. The protocol was immunoSEQ multiplex PCR, while the TCRdb copy is restricted to in-frame clones and leaves out a portion. The sample has 560,000 or so clones, 96% seen once. What was sequenced was naive CD8+ T cells sorted from blood. Every receptor here comes from a young woman in good health. Both conserved end residues are part of each CDR3. D genes are given only for firm matches. Expanded clones get a size class; other rows say once, few or many, or leave the size out.

>TRBJ2-2|.|TRBD2|TRBV5-1
TGCGCCAGCAGCTTGGCGTTAGCGGGAGTCACCGGGGAGCTGTTTTTT
CASSLALAGVTGELFF
>TRBJ1-3|.|.|TRBV28
TGTGCCAGCAGTCGAGGGGAAGGAAACACCATATATTTT
CASSRGEGNTIYF
>TRBJ2-3|.|.|TRBV5-1
TGCGCCAGCAGCTTTAACTCCCTGAGCACAGATACGCAGTATTTT
CASSFNSLSTDTQYF
>TRBJ1-2|.|TRBD1|TRBV2
TGTGCCAGCCCTGGTACCGGACAGGGTTATGGCTACACCTTC
CASPGTGQGYGYTF
>TRBJ2-7|.|.|TRBV7-2
TGTGCCAGCAGCCCCGTCACGAAGGGTGAGCAGTACTTC
CASSPVTKGEQYF
>TRBJ2-6|.|.|TRBV27
TGTGCCAGCAGCCCCCGGGGGAGACCCTCTGGGGCCAACGTCCTGACTTTC
CASSPRGRPSGANVLTF
>TRBJ2-7|once|.|TRBV27
TGTGCCAGCACCCTTGGCCCCGGGAGCCATGTTAGCGAGCAGTACTTC
CASTLGPGSHVSEQYF
>TRBJ2-7|.|.|TRBV7-9
TGTGCCAGCAGCTTTGGCGGAGGCCCCTACGAGCAGTACTTC
CASSFGGGPYEQYF
>TRBJ1-1|.|.|TRBV15
TGTGCCACCAGCAGAGATGTCTGGGAGGGAATGAACACTGAAGCTTTCTTT
CATSRDVWEGMNTEAFF
>TRBJ1-5|.|.|TRBV19
TGTGCCAGTAGTATATATGGTGATAGCAATCAGCCCCAGCATTTT
CASSIYGDSNQPQHF
>TRBJ2-1|.|TRBD2|TRBV9
TGTGCCAGCAGCCCCGGACTAGTAGAGTACAATGAGCAGTTCTTC
CASSPGLVEYNEQFF
>TRBJ1-5|once|.|TRBV6-1
TGTGCCAGCGGTTTAAATCAGCCCCAGCATTTT
CASGLNQPQHF
>TRBJ1-2|once|.|TRBV9
TGTGCCAGCAGCGGGGACGGAAACTATGGCTACACCTTC
CASSGDGNYGYTF
>TRBJ1-1|.|TRBD1|TRBV7-6
TGTGCCAGCAGCTTAGGTGTGACAGGGGGTACTGAAGCTTTCTTT
CASSLGVTGGTEAFF
>TRBJ2-3|.|TRBD2|TRBV10-2
TGCGCCAGCAGGGGGACTAGTTCCGGACACACAGATACGCAGTATTTT
CASRGTSSGHTDTQYF
>TRBJ1-1|.|TRBD1|TRBV27
TGTGCCAGCAGCCCCCGGGTTGGGACAGGGGGTACTGAAGCTTTCTTT
CASSPRVGTGGTEAFF
>TRBJ2-1|.|.|TRBV27
TGTGCCAGCAGTTCTATAGGATCAGGCAATGAGCAGTTCTTC
CASSSIGSGNEQFF
>TRBJ1-1|.|.|TRBV11-1
TGTGCCAGCAGCTTAGAGGTTCTAGAGGAAGCTTTCTTT
CASSLEVLEEAFF
>TRBJ1-2|.|TRBD1|TRBV11-2
TGTGCCAGCAGCAGTAGAGTAGGACAGGGGTCTGGCTACACCTTC
CASSSRVGQGSGYTF
>TRBJ2-7|.|.|TRBV11-2
TGTGCCAGCAGCTGGAGCGGTTTCTCCTACGAGCAGTACTTC
CASSWSGFSYEQYF
>TRBJ2-3|.|.|TRBV28
TGTGCCAGCAGTTTAGTTAAACAGGCAGATACGCAGTATTTT
CASSLVKQADTQYF
>TRBJ1-5|.|.|TRBV15
TGTGCCACCAGCAGAGAGCGCATTGGAAAACAGCCCCAGCATTTT
CATSRERIGKQPQHF
>TRBJ2-1|.|.|TRBV7-9
TGTGCCAGCAGCCGGACAGCTAGCGGTAGCTCCTACAATGAGCAGTTCTTC
CASSRTASGSSYNEQFF
>TRBJ2-7|.|TRBD2|TRBV5-8
TGTGCCAGCAGCTTGGCTAGCGGGAGGGCCGGCTCCTACGAGCAGTACTTC
CASSLASGRAGSYEQYF
>TRBJ2-7|.|.|TRBV4-1
TGCGCCAGCAGCCAAGAAGCGCAGCCCTCCTACGAGCAGTACTTC
CASSQEAQPSYEQYF
>TRBJ2-1|.|.|TRBV25-1
TGTGCCAGCAGTGAATCCCAGTATGGTGAGCAGTTCTTC
CASSESQYGEQFF
>TRBJ1-5|.|TRBD1|TRBV27
TGTGCCAGCAGTCCGACAGGGGGCAATCAGCCCCAGCATTTT
CASSPTGGNQPQHF
>TRBJ2-1|.|.|TRBV9
TGTGCCAGCAGCGTAGACGGGGGATACAATGAGCAGTTCTTC
CASSVDGGYNEQFF
>TRBJ1-3|once|.|TRBV5-4
TGTGCCAGCGGAGACAGTGGAAACACCATATATTTT
CASGDSGNTIYF
>TRBJ2-1|.|.|TRBV4-2
TGTGCCAGCAGCCAAGATAGAGTTTCCTACAATGAGCAGTTCTTC
CASSQDRVSYNEQFF
>TRBJ1-1|.|.|TRBV7-6
TGTGCCAGCAGCTTAGGGGCCCATTTGAACACTGAAGCTTTCTTT
CASSLGAHLNTEAFF
>TRBJ2-5|.|.|TRBV7-9
TGTGCCAGCAGCTCTAGCGCGGAGGGGAGGTCGGAGACCCAGTACTTC
CASSSSAEGRSETQYF
>TRBJ2-2|.|.|TRBV6-5
TGTGCCAGCAGTTACGTTGGTACCGGGGAGCTGTTTTTT
CASSYVGTGELFF
>TRBJ1-1|.|TRBD1|TRBV27
TGTGCCAGCAGGTACAGGGGGGGCCTGACTGAAGCTTTCTTT
CASRYRGGLTEAFF
>TRBJ2-2|few|.|TRBV19
TGTGCCAGTAGTATTTTAGGACAGAACACCGGGGAGCTGTTTTTT
CASSILGQNTGELFF
>TRBJ2-5|.|.|TRBV21-1
TGTGCCAGCAGCACTGGGGACCTACAAGAGACCCAGTACTTC
CASSTGDLQETQYF
>TRBJ1-5|.|TRBD1|TRBV27
TGTGCCAGCAGTTACAGGGGAGGCAATCAGCCCCAGCATTTT
CASSYRGGNQPQHF
>TRBJ2-7|.|.|TRBV27
TGTGCCAGCAGTCCCCAGGGGGGGTGGAACGAGCAGTACTTC
CASSPQGGWNEQYF
>TRBJ2-1|.|TRBD2|TRBV11-2
TGTGCCAGCAGCTTAGATCCGTTCCTAGCGGCTGATCACTCCTACAATGAGCAGTTCTTC
CASSLDPFLAADHSYNEQFF
>TRBJ2-1|.|TRBD2|TRBV6-4
TGTGCCAGCAGTGAAGCGGGAGGGTCCTACAATGAGCAGTTCTTC
CASSEAGGSYNEQFF
>TRBJ2-5|.|.|TRBV9
TGTGCCAGCAGCGTAGATGTTGGGCCTCTAGAGGCCCAGTACTTC
CASSVDVGPLEAQYF
>TRBJ2-5|.|.|TRBV5-4
TGTGCCAGCAGCTGGGGTAGCGGAGCAGAGACCCAGTACTTC
CASSWGSGAETQYF
>TRBJ2-3|.|TRBD2|TRBV13
TGTGCCAGCAGTTTTACCGGGACTAGCGGTTCCACTAGCACAGATACGCAGTATTTT
CASSFTGTSGSTSTDTQYF
>TRBJ2-5|.|.|TRBV7-8
TGTGCCAGCAGCTTAGCCTCAGACACATACCAAGAGACCCAGTACTTC
CASSLASDTYQETQYF
>TRBJ1-5|.|.|TRBV10-1
TGCGCCAGCAGTTGTTTCGGAAGGGGGGGGAATCAGCCCCAGCATTTT
CASSCFGRGGNQPQHF
>TRBJ2-7|.|.|TRBV28
TGTGCCAGCAGTTTCATCAGGGACCCCTACGAGCAGTACTTC
CASSFIRDPYEQYF
>TRBJ2-2|.|TRBD1|TRBV27
TGTGCCAGCAGGACAGGGGGCGCCTCCGGGGAGCTGTTTTTT
CASRTGGASGELFF
>TRBJ1-5|.|.|TRBV7-9
TGTGCCAGCACCCACCTGGGGGGGCCCCAGCATTTT
CASTHLGGPQHF
>TRBJ2-3|.|.|TRBV5-1
TGCGCCAGCAGCTCCGTAGCTACTAGCACAGATACGCAGTATTTT
CASSSVATSTDTQYF
>TRBJ1-1|.|.|TRBV7-2
TGTGCCAGCAGCTTAAGCGGAGCGGGGTTTTACACTGAAGCTTTCTTT
CASSLSGAGFYTEAFF
>TRBJ2-5|.|.|TRBV7-9
TGTGCCAGCGATGCTAGCGTGGCAGGGGTGACCCAGTACTTC
CASDASVAGVTQYF
>TRBJ1-1|.|.|TRBV5-4
TGTGCCAGCAGCTTGCAGGGAAACACTGAAGCTTTCTTT
CASSLQGNTEAFF
>TRBJ2-1|.|.|TRBV5-4
TGTGCCAGCAGCTTCTTCCCCGGGACACCACCCTACAATGAGCAGTTCTTC
CASSFFPGTPPYNEQFF
>TRBJ2-7|.|TRBD2|TRBV13
TGTGCCAGCAGCTTAGGGGCGGGAGCGAGCGAGCAGTACTTC
CASSLGAGASEQYF
>TRBJ2-3|.|.|TRBV4-1
TGCGCCAGCAGCCAAAGGGCCGGGACTGGGCCACCGGATACGCAGTATTTT
CASSQRAGTGPPDTQYF
>TRBJ2-7|.|.|TRBV5-6
TGTGCCAGCAGCTTATACGGGTCCGCCTACGAGCAGTACTTC
CASSLYGSAYEQYF
>TRBJ2-7|.|.|TRBV28
TGTGCCAGCAGTACCACTGCCTACGAGCAGTACTTC
CASSTTAYEQYF
>TRBJ2-7|.|TRBD1|TRBV6-1
TGTGCCAGCAGTGAAGCGGCCGGGACAGGGGCCTTCGAGCAGTACTTC
CASSEAAGTGAFEQYF
>TRBJ2-7|.|.|TRBV27
TGTGCCAGCAGTCTCCGGGACGGAACCTACGAGCAGTACTTC
CASSLRDGTYEQYF